A selection of T cell receptor beta chains follows, all from one sample in a study of blood T cell repertoires in COVID-19. TCRdb's copy holds only in-frame clones and misses some; the assay was immunoSEQ multiplex PCR. The sample records about 150,000 clones, around 89% being singletons. The sequencing input was peripheral blood. These TCRs come from a man aged 18 to 35 with COVID-19, enrolled during active disease. Each CDR3 is given with its conserved first and last residue. Each record gives: V gene, J gene, D gene, clone size, CDR3 protein, CDR3 DNA. A D gene is named only where the DNA matches it firmly. Expanded clones are given a class, and other clones once, few, many or no size at all.

V: TRBV19; J: TRBJ1-1; D: .; size: .; CDR3: CASSVSPLGTEAFF; DNA: TGTGCCAGTAGTGTCAGTCCCCTAGGCACTGAAGCTTTCTTT
V: TRBV4-1; J: TRBJ2-5; D: TRBD2; size: .; CDR3: CASRRLGLAGETQYF; DNA: TGCGCCAGCAGGCGCCTCGGACTAGCGGGAGAAACCCAGTACTTC
V: TRBV10-3; J: TRBJ2-3; D: TRBD2; size: .; CDR3: CAISVAGGVTDTQYF; DNA: TGTGCCATCTCCGTAGCGGGAGGGGTCACAGATACGCAGTATTTT
V: TRBV6-6; J: TRBJ1-1; D: TRBD1; size: .; CDR3: CASSYTGATEAFF; DNA: TGTGCCAGCAGTTACACAGGGGCCACTGAAGCTTTCTTT
V: TRBV19; J: TRBJ2-7; D: TRBD2; size: .; CDR3: CASSLASGNSKQYF; DNA: TGTGCCAGTAGTCTTGCTAGCGGAAATTCCAAGCAGTACTTC
V: TRBV21-1; J: TRBJ1-4; D: .; size: .; CDR3: CASSKFIETNEKLLF; DNA: TGTGCCAGCAGCAAATTTATAGAAACTAATGAAAAACTGCTTTTT
V: TRBV30; J: TRBJ2-7; D: TRBD2; size: .; CDR3: CAWSVVGRGYEQYF; DNA: TGTGCCTGGAGTGTGGTAGGGAGGGGATACGAGCAGTACTTC
V: TRBV10-3; J: TRBJ1-5; D: TRBD1; size: .; CDR3: CAITFRGQGARSQPQHF; DNA: TGTGCCATCACCTTTCGGGGACAGGGGGCGCGTAGTCAGCCCCAGCATTTT
V: TRBV4-2; J: TRBJ1-1; D: TRBD1; size: .; CDR3: CASSLHLGRWTGGLRNTEAFF; DNA: TGTGCCAGCAGCCTCCACCTGGGACGTTGGACAGGGGGCTTGAGGAACACTGAAGCTTTCTTT
V: TRBV10-3; J: TRBJ2-3; D: TRBD1; size: .; CDR3: CAIMDRGQTDTQYF; DNA: TGTGCCATCATGGACAGGGGCCAGACAGATACGCAGTATTTT
V: TRBV6-5; J: TRBJ1-6; D: TRBD1; size: .; CDR3: CASSTTGSYNSPLHF; DNA: TGTGCCAGCAGTACGACAGGGAGCTATAATTCACCCCTCCACTTT
V: TRBV12-5; J: TRBJ1-5; D: .; size: .; CDR3: CASGYRRQGKEQPQHF; DNA: TGTGCTAGTGGTTATAGGCGGCAGGGCAAGGAACAGCCCCAGCATTTT
V: TRBV5-6; J: TRBJ1-2; D: .; size: .; CDR3: CASSRGLGGTNYGYTF; DNA: TGTGCCAGCAGCCGGGGACTAGGTGGAACTAACTATGGCTACACCTTC
V: TRBV3-1/TRBV3-2; J: TRBJ1-4; D: .; size: .; CDR3: CASSQTGRSGEKLLF; DNA: TGTGCCAGCAGCCAAACGGGACGTTCGGGGGAAAAACTGCTTTTT
V: TRBV28; J: TRBJ2-2; D: .; size: .; CDR3: CASSPQGGGTGELFF; DNA: TGTGCCAGCAGTCCACAGGGAGGGGGCACCGGGGAGCTGTTTTTT
V: TRBV12-3/TRBV12-4; J: TRBJ1-1; D: .; size: .; CDR3: CASTIARNTEAFF; DNA: TGTGCCAGCACAATAGCAAGAAACACTGAAGCTTTCTTT
V: TRBV5-6; J: TRBJ2-7; D: .; size: .; CDR3: CASSSLTYEQYF; DNA: TGTGCCAGCAGCTCCCTAACTTACGAGCAGTACTTC
V: TRBV11-1; J: TRBJ1-6; D: TRBD1; size: .; CDR3: CASSYGTGVNSPLHF; DNA: TGTGCCAGCAGCTACGGTACAGGGGTTAATTCACCCCTCCACTTT
V: TRBV11-1; J: TRBJ2-1; D: .; size: .; CDR3: CASSLVPKAGNNEQFF; DNA: TGTGCCAGCAGCTTAGTTCCGAAGGCGGGAAACAATGAGCAGTTCTTC
V: TRBV30; J: TRBJ2-3; D: TRBD2; size: .; CDR3: CAWSVRGSGNTQYF; DNA: TGTGCCTGGAGTGTACGCGGGAGTGGGAATACGCAGTATTTT
V: TRBV29-1; J: TRBJ2-1; D: TRBD2; size: .; CDR3: CSVRLAGARRGSYNEQFF; DNA: TGCAGCGTTCGCCTAGCGGGAGCTCGTCGGGGCTCCTACAATGAGCAGTTCTTC
V: TRBV12-3/TRBV12-4; J: TRBJ1-3; D: .; size: .; CDR3: CASRFSAGNTIYF; DNA: TGTGCCAGCAGGTTCTCAGCTGGAAACACCATATATTTT
V: TRBV28; J: TRBJ1-4; D: .; size: .; CDR3: CASSLTGTNEKLLF; DNA: TGTGCCAGCAGTCTTACAGGGACAAATGAAAAACTGCTTTTT
V: TRBV7-2; J: TRBJ2-1; D: TRBD2; size: .; CDR3: CASSPRTSGNNEQFF; DNA: TGTGCCAGCAGCCCCAGGACTAGCGGGAACAATGAGCAGTTCTTC
V: TRBV6-2/TRBV6-3; J: TRBJ2-7; D: .; size: .; CDR3: CASSLSSYEQYF; DNA: TGTGCCAGCAGTTTATCCTCCTACGAGCAGTACTTC
V: TRBV7-6; J: TRBJ2-1; D: .; size: .; CDR3: CASSLQVSSYNEQFF; DNA: TGTGCCAGCAGCTTACAGGTTAGCTCCTACAATGAGCAGTTCTTC
V: TRBV2; J: TRBJ2-7; D: TRBD1; size: .; CDR3: CASHRDRGYEQYF; DNA: TGTGCCAGCCACCGGGACAGGGGCTACGAGCAGTACTTC
V: TRBV2; J: TRBJ2-1; D: .; size: .; CDR3: CASSDMFPTGSYNEQFF; DNA: TGTGCCAGCAGTGATATGTTTCCTACCGGCTCCTACAATGAGCAGTTCTTC
V: TRBV2; J: TRBJ2-7; D: .; size: once; CDR3: CASRGRGGAPYEQYF; DNA: TGTGCCAGCAGGGGCCGTGGAGGGGCCCCCTACGAGCAGTACTTC
V: TRBV14; J: TRBJ2-7; D: TRBD1; size: .; CDR3: CASSQGQGPYEQYF; DNA: TGTGCCAGCAGCCAAGGACAGGGGCCCTACGAGCAGTACTTC
V: TRBV20-1; J: TRBJ1-2; D: .; size: .; CDR3: CSSGDGYTF; DNA: TGCAGTTCAGGGGATGGCTACACCTTC
V: TRBV24-1; J: TRBJ2-3; D: TRBD1; size: .; CDR3: CATSPTWTGGSSDTQYF; DNA: TGTGCCACCAGCCCGACATGGACAGGGGGTTCGTCAGATACGCAGTATTTT
V: TRBV10-3; J: TRBJ2-1; D: .; size: .; CDR3: CAISGVRREDSYNEQFF; DNA: TGTGCCATCAGCGGCGTTAGGAGGGAGGATTCCTACAATGAGCAGTTCTTC
V: TRBV10-2; J: TRBJ2-3; D: TRBD1; size: .; CDR3: CASNTGGETDTQYF; DNA: TGCGCCAGCAATACAGGGGGAGAAACAGATACGCAGTATTTT
V: TRBV11-3; J: TRBJ1-1; D: .; size: .; CDR3: CASSRGGNTEAFF; DNA: TGTGCCAGCAGTCGAGGGGGAAACACTGAAGCTTTCTTT
V: TRBV4-3; J: TRBJ1-5; D: .; size: once; CDR3: CASSQERGQPQHF; DNA: TGCGCCAGCAGCCAAGAAAGAGGTCAGCCCCAGCATTTT
V: TRBV4-3; J: TRBJ2-2; D: TRBD1; size: .; CDR3: CASSRGTGAAGELFF; DNA: TGCGCCAGCAGCCGCGGGACAGGGGCGGCCGGGGAGCTGTTTTTT
V: TRBV19; J: TRBJ1-5; D: .; size: .; CDR3: CASSLVENSNQPQHF; DNA: TGTGCCAGTAGTTTGGTGGAGAATAGCAATCAGCCCCAGCATTTT
V: TRBV2; J: TRBJ2-3; D: TRBD2; size: .; CDR3: CASRTSGSLGSTDTQYF; DNA: TGTGCCAGCCGGACTAGCGGGAGTTTGGGGAGCACAGATACGCAGTATTTT
V: TRBV5-1; J: TRBJ1-4; D: .; size: once; CDR3: CASSLEARGEKLFF; DNA: TGCGCCAGCAGCTTGGAAGCGAGAGGTGAAAAACTGTTTTTT
V: TRBV9; J: TRBJ2-1; D: TRBD1; size: .; CDR3: CASSVQGDMRQVF; DNA: TGTGCCAGCAGCGTACAGGGGGACATGCGGCAGGTCTTC
V: TRBV24-1; J: TRBJ1-5; D: .; size: .; CDR3: CATSDSRQGYQPQHF; DNA: TGTGCCACCAGTGATTCGAGGCAGGGATATCAGCCCCAGCATTTT
V: TRBV3-1/TRBV3-2; J: TRBJ2-3; D: .; size: .; CDR3: CASSSKMWYTGTDTQYF; DNA: TGTGCCAGCAGCTCCAAGATGTGGTATACAGGCACAGATACGCAGTATTTT
V: TRBV2; J: TRBJ2-1; D: .; size: .; CDR3: CASSEARIARYNEQFF; DNA: TGTGCCAGCAGTGAAGCGCGAATAGCAAGGTACAATGAGCAGTTCTTC
V: TRBV6-5; J: TRBJ1-5; D: TRBD1; size: .; CDR3: CASRGTGAINQPQHF; DNA: TGTGCCAGCAGGGGGACAGGGGCGATCAATCAGCCCCAGCATTTT
V: TRBV9; J: TRBJ2-7; D: TRBD1; size: .; CDR3: CASSPGTATYEQYF; DNA: TGTGCCAGCAGCCCCGGGACAGCGACCTACGAGCAGTACTTC
V: TRBV2; J: TRBJ1-5; D: .; size: .; CDR3: CATRPHRNQPQHF; DNA: TGTGCCACCCGCCCACACCGCAATCAGCCCCAGCATTTT
V: TRBV19; J: TRBJ2-2; D: .; size: .; CDR3: CASTPRGFPDSSYAGELFF; DNA: TGTGCCAGTACCCCAAGGGGTTTTCCAGACAGCAGTTACGCCGGGGAGCTGTTTTTT
V: TRBV7-2; J: TRBJ2-4; D: TRBD2; size: .; CDR3: CASSLAGGPPSKNIQYF; DNA: TGTGCCAGCAGCTTAGCGGGAGGGCCACCTAGCAAAAACATTCAGTACTTC
V: TRBV18; J: TRBJ1-5; D: .; size: .; CDR3: CASSSFPSGDLSNQPQHF; DNA: TGTGCCAGCTCTTCCTTCCCTTCAGGGGATCTTAGCAATCAGCCCCAGCATTTT
V: TRBV28; J: TRBJ2-7; D: .; size: .; CDR3: CASSPPRTGVDEQYF; DNA: TGTGCCAGCAGTCCACCCCGGACTGGGGTTGACGAGCAGTACTTC
V: TRBV6-2/TRBV6-3; J: TRBJ2-3; D: .; size: .; CDR3: CASSRGWEAPDTQYF; DNA: TGTGCCAGCAGTCGAGGCTGGGAGGCCCCAGATACGCAGTATTTT
V: TRBV5-1; J: TRBJ2-1; D: TRBD2; size: .; CDR3: CASSFLAGGHRDYNEQFF; DNA: TGCGCCAGCAGCTTCCTAGCGGGAGGGCACCGGGACTACAATGAGCAGTTCTTC
V: TRBV19; J: TRBJ1-5; D: .; size: few; CDR3: CASSAGGDQPQHF; DNA: TGTGCCAGTAGTGCTGGAGGGGATCAGCCCCAGCATTTT
V: TRBV4-1; J: TRBJ2-7; D: TRBD2; size: once; CDR3: CASSTGSGRGNEQYF; DNA: TGCGCCAGCAGCACCGGGAGCGGGAGGGGAAACGAGCAGTACTTC
V: TRBV10-2; J: TRBJ2-2; D: .; size: .; CDR3: CASSESPRQSMGRELFF; DNA: TGCGCCAGCAGTGAATCCCCACGACAGTCCATGGGCCGGGAGCTGTTTTTT
V: TRBV7-2; J: TRBJ2-5; D: TRBD1; size: .; CDR3: CASSLWWDREETQYF; DNA: TGTGCCAGCAGCTTGTGGTGGGACAGGGAAGAGACCCAGTACTTC
V: TRBV29-1; J: TRBJ2-7; D: .; size: once; CDR3: CSARTSSSYEQYF; DNA: TGCAGCGCCCGAACTTCGAGCTCCTACGAGCAGTACTTC
V: TRBV29-1; J: TRBJ2-1; D: TRBD1; size: once; CDR3: CSDGTGDNEQFF; DNA: TGCAGCGACGGGACAGGGGACAATGAGCAGTTCTTC
V: TRBV5-1; J: TRBJ2-7; D: .; size: .; CDR3: CASSFRDSRYEQYF; DNA: TGCGCCAGCAGCTTCCGGGACTCACGCTACGAGCAGTACTTC